These T cell receptor beta chains were read from a single sample in a study of spatial heterogeneity in lung cancer. Using its own MiXCR run on the 5' RACE reads, TCRdb lists one record per CDR3 protein. The sample records 50,000 to 75,000 distinct CDR3 sequences, approximately 6% being singletons. The source was PBMCs, collected at surgery. The receptors shown here come from a female donor with early-stage non-small cell lung cancer. Each CDR3 is given with its conserved first and last residue. A D gene is named only where the DNA matches it firmly. Clone size is given for some rows only: seen once, a few or many times, or a class if the clone is expanded.

>TRBJ1-5|-|TRBV11-2|many
TGTGCCAGCAGCTTAGAACGGGGAGAGCAGCCCCAGCATTTT
CASSLERGEQPQHF
>TRBJ2-5|-|TRBV28|many
TGTGCCAGCAGTTTACTTCGGGGGCGGGAGACCCAGTACTTC
CASSLLRGRETQYF
>TRBJ1-5|-|TRBV11-2|-
TGTGCCAGCAGCTTAGGGGCAGGGACTAGCAATCAGCCCCAGCATTTT
CASSLGAGTSNQPQHF
>TRBJ1-5|-|TRBV6-1|many
TGTGCCAGCAGTGTAGAGGACAGTCAGAGCAATCAGCCCCAGCATTTT
CASSVEDSQSNQPQHF
>TRBJ2-1|-|TRBV20-1|-
TGCAGTGCTAGAGATGTGGGCTTAGGTGAGCAGTTCTTC
CSARDVGLGEQFF
>TRBJ2-2|-|TRBV5-1|-
TGCGCCAGCAGCTTGGGATCGGGACAGAACACCGGGGAGCTGTTTTTT
CASSLGSGQNTGELFF
>TRBJ2-2|-|TRBV4-1|few
TGCGCCAGCACCTTACTGGGGACTGCTGACAGTATCACCGGGGAGCTGTTTTTT
CASTLLGTADSITGELFF
>TRBJ2-3|-|TRBV2|many
TGTGCCAGCAGAATCACCGGGACAGATACGCAGTATTTT
CASRITGTDTQYF
>TRBJ1-1|-|TRBV27|many
TGTGCCAGCAGCCGGGGGGCGCGGGGCACTGAAGCTTTCTTT
CASSRGARGTEAFF
>TRBJ2-1|TRBD2|TRBV10-3|-
TGTGCCATCCGAGGGACTATCAATGAGCAGTTCTTC
CAIRGTINEQFF
>TRBJ1-5|TRBD1|TRBV7-2|few
TGTGCCAGCAGCGTCTGGGACAGCGGAGATCAGCCCCAGCATTTT
CASSVWDSGDQPQHF
>TRBJ1-2|-|TRBV11-1|medium-sized
TGTGCCAGCAGCACCATGGGGCAGCCGATCAGCCCCTCCTATGGCTACACCTTC
CASSTMGQPISPSYGYTF
>TRBJ1-1|-|TRBV12-3/TRBV12-4|many
TGTGCCAGCAGTTATCTAGGGGCGGCTGAAGCTTTCTTT
CASSYLGAAEAFF
>TRBJ2-1|-|TRBV6-5|-
TGTGCCAGCAGTATTGCGAGCAGTTACAATGAGCAGTTCTTC
CASSIASSYNEQFF
>TRBJ2-5|TRBD1|TRBV25-1|few
TGTGCCAGTTCCGACAGGGCTAGCCAAGAGACCCAGTACTTC
CASSDRASQETQYF
>TRBJ1-5|-|TRBV20-1|few
TGCAGTGCTAGAGGTTGGGCAGTAAGCAATCAGCCCCAGCATTTT
CSARGWAVSNQPQHF
>TRBJ2-1|TRBD2|TRBV20-1|many
TGCAGTGCGCGTGCGACTAGCGGGGCCCCCTACAATGAGCAGTTCTTC
CSARATSGAPYNEQFF
>TRBJ2-3|TRBD2|TRBV7-8|few
TGTGCCAGCAGCTTAGGACTAGCGGGGGAGTATTTT
CASSLGLAGEYF
>TRBJ2-5|-|TRBV28|few
TGTGCCAGCAGTTTAATCCAGGGACGAGAGACCCAGTACTTC
CASSLIQGRETQYF
>TRBJ1-3|-|TRBV5-6|few
TGTGCCAGCAGCTTGTACTCATACTCTGGAAACACCATATATTTT
CASSLYSYSGNTIYF
>TRBJ1-6|-|TRBV28|many
TGTGCCAGCAGTCCCCGGTCTTCACCCCTCCACTTT
CASSPRSSPLHF
>TRBJ2-1|TRBD1|TRBV28|few
TGTGCCAGCAGCCCACGACGGGACAGGGGGTTTAATGAGCAGTTCTTC
CASSPRRDRGFNEQFF
>TRBJ2-7|TRBD1|TRBV28|few
TGTGCCAGCAGGGGACAGGTTCCCCCCTACGAGCAGTACTTC
CASRGQVPPYEQYF
>TRBJ1-3|-|TRBV6-5|-
TGTGCCAGCAGACCCGACAATGCTGGAAACACCATATATTTT
CASRPDNAGNTIYF
>TRBJ2-3|-|TRBV18|many
TGTGCCAGCTCAGACACAGATACGCAGTATTTT
CASSDTDTQYF
>TRBJ2-1|TRBD2|TRBV6-2/TRBV6-3|few
TGTGCCAGCAGACTTAGCGGGGGTGATGGTGAGCAGTTCTTC
CASRLSGGDGEQFF
>TRBJ2-7|TRBD2|TRBV11-3|many
TGTGCCAGCAGCCCCTTGCCGGGAGGGCCGGGCGAGCAGTACTTC
CASSPLPGGPGEQYF
>TRBJ2-5|-|TRBV10-3|-
TGTGCCATCAGTGACTCGCCTAGCCAAGAGACCCAGTACTTC
CAISDSPSQETQYF
>TRBJ1-2|TRBD1|TRBV20-1|few
TGCAGTGCTACCGGGACAGGGGGCGAAAACCTAAAACATGGCTACACCTTC
CSATGTGGENLKHGYTF
>TRBJ2-1|TRBD1|TRBV5-1|many
TGCGCCAGCAACTCAGGCAGACAGGGGGCGGGTGAGCAGTTCTTC
CASNSGRQGAGEQFF
>TRBJ2-6|-|TRBV28|-
TGTGCCAGCGGCTCGGGGGACCCTGGGGCCAACGTCCTGACTTTC
CASGSGDPGANVLTF
>TRBJ2-7|TRBD1|TRBV12-3/TRBV12-4|many
TGTGCCAGCAGTTCTAACAGGGGCAAGTTAAGCGAGCAGTACTTC
CASSSNRGKLSEQYF
>TRBJ2-6|-|TRBV5-6|few
TGTGCCAGCATCCTTGGTGAGAGAGCGCTCTCTGGGGCCAACGTCCTGACTTTC
CASILGERALSGANVLTF